The entry below describes one TCR beta chain. One end of the junction does not line up with germline, which may come from a read error. The entry originates in a study of blood T cell repertoires in COVID-19. Categorization into cohorts depended on clinical history that participants reported. The CDR3 loop spans 15 amino acids. The V gene's germline CDR1 is SQVTM and CDR2 ANQGSEA. TCRdb keeps only in-frame clones here, not all; method: immunoSEQ multiplex PCR. The table has 330,000 or so clones, roughly 90% seen once. The sequence was obtained from a woman in her 30s who had recovered from COVID-19. Sequenced: PBMCs or T cells enriched from blood (not recorded which). The chain employs TRBV29-1 and TRBJ1-2; TRBD1 agrees at 9 bases. The CDR3 nucleotides are TGCAGCGTTCAAGAGAACAGGGGGCGCGGCTATGGCTACACCTTC. It codes for CSVQENRGRGYGYTF.